The 26 T cell receptor beta chains below all came from one sample that was sequenced in a study of cytomegalovirus exposure and HLA in healthy donors. Amplification used 60 Vbeta primers and 13 Jbeta primers. The table came from immunoSEQ multiplex PCR; TCRdb's copy has only in-frame clones and leaves some out. The repertoire holds fewer than 150,000 clones, with 79% as singletons. The sample consisted of PBMCs. All receptors come from a man in his forties in good health and CMV-seropositive.

This chain uses TRBV9 with TRBJ1-6; a weak D match, TRBD1 (5 bases). Trimming took 4 bases from V and 4 from J, leaving 12 bases between them. The CDR3 length is 15 residues. Germline assignment: CDR1 SGDLS and CDR2 YYNGEE. Written as DNA, the CDR3 is TGTGCCAGCAGCCCCACGCGGGGGTATAATTCACCCCTCCACTTT. Translated: CASSPTRGYNSPLHF.

This clone was counted a few times. The chain is built from TRBV29-1 and TRBJ2-7, with 12 positions matching TRBD1. CDR1 and CDR2 (germline): SQVTM, ANQGSEA. The CDR3 totals 12 residues. The CDR3 here is CSFRDRGREQYF. The DNA of the CDR3 is TGCAGTTTCCGGGACAGGGGGCGCGAGCAGTACTTC.

The J gene is TRBJ2-3, the V gene TRBV28, with 11 bases aligning to TRBD1. V lost 3 bases, J lost 3 bases, and 2 bases stayed unmatched. Germline V gives CDR1 MDHEN, CDR2 SYDVKM. This CDR3 has 15 residues. DNA for the CDR3: TGTGCCAGCAGTTTGGGACAGGGGGAAACAGATACGCAGTATTTT. Protein: CASSLGQGETDTQYF.

The V and J genes are TRBV18 and TRBJ2-2; 13 bases map to TRBD2. The germline CDR1 and CDR2 sequences are KGHSH and LQKENI. V lost 1 base to trimming and J lost 6 bases; unmatched junction nucleotides: 8. There are 18 residues in the CDR3. This CDR3 reads CASSPRVRTSGSAGELFF. The CDR3 DNA is TGTGCCAGCTCACCACGAGTCAGGACTAGCGGGAGTGCCGGGGAGCTGTTTTTT. Complete variable domain (other parts from reference TRBV18 and TRBJ2-2): NAGVMQNPRHLVRRRGQEARLRCSPMKGHSHVYWYRQLPEEGLKFMVYLQKENIIDESGMPKERFSAEFPKEGPSILRIQQVVRGDSAAYFCASSPRVRTSGSAGELFFGEGSRLTVL.

V is TRBV18 and J is TRBJ1-2, with a possible D match to TRBD1 (6 bases). Germline assignment: CDR1 KGHSH and CDR2 LQKENI. V was shortened by 0 bases and J by 7 bases, with 12 bases between the two germline ends. CDR3 length equals 14 residues. The CDR3 sequence: CASSPPLIGGGYTF. CDR3 coding DNA: TGTGCCAGCTCACCACCGTTAATAGGGGGTGGCTACACCTTC.

The chain combines TRBV29-1 with TRBJ2-1; D is perhaps TRBD2 (5 bases). The CDR3 has 13 amino acids. Looked up from germline, CDR1 is SQVTM and CDR2 is ANQGSEA. Trimming left V 7 bases short and J 7 bases short, with 17 bases between. The CDR3 DNA is TGCAGCGCACCCTCGGGGTGGGGAAATGAGCAGTTCTTC. Translating it yields CSAPSGWGNEQFF.

The chain recombines TRBV28 with TRBJ2-3; 13 positions agree with TRBD2. In germline, CDR1 is MDHEN, CDR2 SYDVKM. The CDR3 extends over 14 amino acids. V lost 5 bases and J lost 4; bases outside the gene matches: 0. CDR3 region: CASSTSGRADTQYF. The CDR3 bases are TGTGCCAGCAGTACTAGCGGGAGGGCAGATACGCAGTATTTT.

CDR3 amino acids: CASIDSKRRPYNEQFF. The CDR3 DNA follows: TGTGCCAGCATCGATAGCAAGCGGAGACCATACAATGAGCAGTTCTTC. The chain carries TRBV5-6 and TRBJ2-1; tentatively, D is TRBD2 (5 bases). The CDR3 contains 16 residues. The V gene lost 6 bases and the J gene lost 4 bases, with 20 bases spanning the gap. Germline V gene lookup returns CDR1 SGHDT and CDR2 YYEEEE.

CDR3 in amino acids: CASSLLGSDEQYF. The CDR3 nucleotides read TGTGCCAGCAGCTTGCTAGGTTCAGACGAGCAGTACTTC. The chain has TRBV5-4 and TRBJ2-7; D is undetermined. The V end lost 1 base, the J end lost 5 bases, and 10 bases lay between the germline ends. The CDR3 has 13 residues. Germline CDR1 is SGHNT and CDR2 is YYREEE (reference sequence).

This chain links TRBV27 with TRBJ1-6; 11 bases fit TRBD1. After removal of 6 bases from V and 5 bases from J, the junction contained 6 bases not matched to a gene. The CDR3 totals 16 residues. The germline V gene has CDR1 MNHEY and CDR2 SMNVEV (reference sequence). The CDR3 DNA reads as TGTGCCAGCAGCTACCGGGACAGGGGGAATAATTCACCCCTCCACTTT. Residues: CASSYRDRGNNSPLHF.

V is TRBV9 and J is TRBJ2-7; 7 nucleotides match TRBD1. CDR1 SGDLS and CDR2 YYNGEE come from the germline V gene. The CDR3 has 13 residues. The junction had 3 bases not matched to a gene; V was cut back by 3 bases and J by 3 bases. The CDR3 loop is CASSAGTDYEQYF. The CDR3, as DNA: TGTGCCAGCAGCGCCGGGACAGACTACGAGCAGTACTTC. Variable domain in full (rest from reference TRBV9 and TRBJ2-7): DSGVTQTPKHLITATGQRVTLRCSPRSGDLSVYWYQQSLDQGLQFLIQYYNGEERAKGNILERFSAQQFPDLHSELNLSSLELGDSALYFCASSAGTDYEQYFGPGTRLTVT.

About this clone itself: A read error may account for a junction end that differs from germline. The CDR3 is CVSSRETGQANYGYTF. CDR3 in DNA: TGTGTCAGTAGTAGAGAAACGGGACAGGCAAACTATGGCTACACCTTC. The V gene is TRBV19, the J gene TRBJ1-2, with 8 positions matching TRBD1. The CDR3 totals 16 residues. CDR1 is LNHDA, CDR2 SQIVND, per germline (reference sequence).

In DNA form, the CDR3 reads TGTGCCAGCAGCTTAAGGGGGTCGACCAACACTGAAGCTTTCTTT. Translation gives CASSLRGSTNTEAFF. The gene calls are TRBV7-9 and TRBJ1-1, with TRBD1 as a possible D gene (6 bases). The CDR3 is 15 amino acids. V lost 2 bases, J lost 2 bases, and 12 bases lay in between. Germline V gene sequence: CDR1 SEHNR, CDR2 FQNEAQ (reference sequence).

The chain combines TRBV2 with TRBJ2-7; D is possibly TRBD1 (6 bases). This CDR3 region has 17 residues. The V gene lost 2 bases and the J gene lost 1 base, with 18 bases spanning the gap. Looked up from germline, CDR1 is SNHLY and CDR2 is FYNNEI. The CDR3 region is CASSEPNRATQSYEQYF. In DNA, the CDR3 is TGTGCCAGCAGTGAACCGAACAGGGCAACCCAATCCTACGAGCAGTACTTC. The full variable domain, completed using reference TRBV2 and TRBJ2-7, is EPEVTQTPSHQVTQMGQEVILRCVPISNHLYFYWYRQILGQKVEFLVSFYNNEISEKSEIFDDQFSVERPDGSNFTLKIRSTKLEDSAMYFCASSEPNRATQSYEQYFGPGTRLTVT.

The V and J genes are TRBV9 and TRBJ2-7; 8 nucleotides agree with TRBD1. CDR3 length equals 15 residues. V lost 3 bases to trimming and J lost 2 bases; unmatched junction nucleotides: 7. CDR1 is SGDLS and CDR2 is YYNGEE in the germline V gene. CDR3 region: CASSATPGQAYEQYF. For the CDR3, the DNA is TGTGCCAGCAGCGCGACCCCGGGACAGGCCTACGAGCAGTACTTC.

The J gene is TRBJ2-7, the V gene TRBV11-2; 8 bases map to TRBD1. The CDR3 is made up of 15 amino acids. CDR1 and CDR2 (germline): SGHAT, FQNNGV. Trimming cost V 5 bases and J 5 bases; bases outside gene matches: 11. The DNA for the CDR3 is TGTGCCAGCAGCACAATCAGACAGGGGTCCCACGAGCAGTACTTC. Translating gives CASSTIRQGSHEQYF.

The gene calls are TRBV29-1 and TRBJ1-2; D gene ambiguous. Germline V gene sequence: CDR1 SQVTM, CDR2 ANQGSEA. The CDR3 sequence is 13 residues long. The germline V and J ends were trimmed by 1 base and 8 bases, with 14 bases remaining between them. This CDR3 is CSVEGPLLSGYTF. DNA for the CDR3: TGCAGCGTTGAAGGCCCCCTATTGAGCGGCTACACCTTC. Full variable domain (outside the CDR3, taken from reference TRBV29-1 and TRBJ1-2): SAVISQKPSRDICQRGTSLTIQCQVDSQVTMMFWYRQQPGQSLTLIATANQGSEATYESGFVIDKFPISRPNLTFSTLTVSNMSPEDSSIYLCSVEGPLLSGYTFGSGTRLTVV.

Concerning this clone itself: The same CDR3 is also encoded by other DNA sequences in this sample. The V gene is TRBV27, the J gene TRBJ1-2, with a possible D match to TRBD1 (6 bases). The CDR3 consists of 13 residues. The germline V gene encodes CDR1 MNHEY and CDR2 SMNVEV (reference sequence). V lost 5 bases and J 8 bases, leaving 15 bases between the germline ends. The CDR3 is CASSVGQGRGYTF. CDR3 DNA: TGTGCCAGCAGTGTGGGACAAGGGAGAGGCTACACCTTC.

This clone is a singleton in its sample. This chain uses TRBV4-1 with TRBJ1-2, with 8 positions matching TRBD1. J gave up 2 bases and V 3 bases, and 8 bases lay outside the gene matches. CDR1 MGHRA and CDR2 YSYEKL come from the germline V gene. The CDR3 runs to 16 residues. The CDR3 DNA reads TGCGCCAGCAGCCACCCGGACAGGGCTAAAAACTATGGCTACACCTTC. Its protein product is CASSHPDRAKNYGYTF.

This clone was picked up one time. V and J are TRBV6-4 and TRBJ1-1; D call uncertain. Per the germline V gene, CDR1 is MRHNA and CDR2 is SNTAGT. V gave up 7 bases and J gave up 2 bases, with 11 bases separating them. This CDR3 is 13 amino acids long. The CDR3 DNA is TGTGCCAGCAACGACGGGGAAAACACTGAAGCTTTCTTT. It encodes CASNDGENTEAFF.

CDR3 nucleotides: TGTGCCAGCGTCTTTGATAGCGGGAGCTCCTACGAGCAGTACTTC. Amino acids: CASVFDSGSSYEQYF. The chain combines TRBV6-5 with TRBJ2-7; 9 positions agree with TRBD2. In germline, CDR1 is MNHEY, CDR2 SVGAGI. The CDR3 consists of 15 residues. The junction had 8 bases not matched to a gene; V was cut back by 8 bases and J by 0 bases.

The V call is TRBV7-3, the J call TRBJ1-2; TRBD1 matches 7 bases. The V gene end was trimmed by 3 bases and the J gene end by 8 bases; junction bases not matched to a gene: 3. Germline values: CDR1 SGHTA, CDR2 FQGTGA. CDR3 length equals 12 residues. CDR3 loop: CASSLSGGGYTF. The CDR3 DNA reads as TGTGCCAGCAGCTTGTCAGGGGGAGGCTACACCTTC. The full variable domain, rest sourced from reference TRBV7-3 and TRBJ1-2, is GAGVSQTPSNKVTEKGKYVELRCDPISGHTALYWYRQSLGQGPEFLIYFQGTGAADDSGLPNDRFFAVRPEGSVSTLKIQRTERGDSAVYLCASSLSGGGYTFGSGTRLTVV.

V is TRBV5-4 and J is TRBJ1-2, with D unresolved. The germline gives CDR1 SGHNT, CDR2 YYREEE (reference sequence). V gave up 4 bases and J gave up 8 bases, with 12 bases separating them. CDR3 length: 12 residues. DNA of the CDR3: TGTGCCAGCAGCCCCGAGGCGGGGGGCTACACCTTC. This encodes CASSPEAGGYTF.

This chain joins TRBV30 and TRBJ1-2; D not certain. Germline values: CDR1 GTSNPN, CDR2 SVGIG (reference sequence). The V gene lost 5 bases and the J gene lost 8 bases, with 18 bases spanning the gap. This CDR3 is 13 amino acids long. For the CDR3, the DNA is TGTGCCTGGGCTCCGGGCCGGGAGTGGGGCTACACCTTC. This translates into CAWAPGREWGYTF. Full variable domain (remainder filled in from reference TRBV30 and TRBJ1-2): SQTIHQWPATLVQPVGSPLSLECTVEGTSNPNLYWYRQAAGRGLQLLFYSVGIGQISSEVPQNLSASRPQDRQFILSSKKLLLSDSGFYLCAWAPGREWGYTFGSGTRLTVV.

The V call is TRBV6-1, the J call TRBJ2-3; TRBD2 aligns across 8 bases. There are 15 residues in the CDR3. Germline-derived CDR1 and CDR2 are MNHNS and SASEGT. Trimming took 7 bases from V and 3 from J; bases not matched to a gene: 9. The CDR3 DNA reads TGTGCCAGCACCTTTAACCCGGGAGGGACAGATACGCAGTATTTT. It specifies CASTFNPGGTDTQYF.

The chain carries TRBV5-1 and TRBJ2-7; 7 bases are a match to TRBD1. J gave up 0 bases and V 1 base, and 7 bases lay outside the gene matches. The CDR3 is 16 residues long. Per the germline V gene, CDR1 is SGHRS and CDR2 is YFSETQ. For the CDR3, the DNA is TGCGCCAGCAGCTTGAGGACCGGGACAGTCTCCTACGAGCAGTACTTC. Its translation: CASSLRTGTVSYEQYF.